What follows are 22 T cell receptor beta chains derived from one specimen sequenced in a study of cytomegalovirus exposure and HLA in healthy donors (TCRdb year 2017). Library method: the immunoSEQ multiplex PCR assay. For the multiplex PCR, a mixture combining 60 forward primers for TCR Vbeta segments and 13 reverse primers for TCR Jbeta segments was used. In TCRdb, the immuneACCESS table is reduced to in-frame sequences with V and J assigned. These tables do not hold every clone; where another copy was compared, an unresolved V gene accounts for under half, and the others remain unexplained. The sample table shows roughly 74,000 clones, and around 81% are seen once. The ten largest account for approximately 1.5% of the sample. Sequencing was carried out using PBMCs. Receptors originate from a man between 35 and 55 years old in good health and CMV-seronegative.

J is TRBJ2-7 and V is TRBV19, with TRBD1 identical over 10 bases. Germline V CDR1 and CDR2: LNHDA, SQIVND (reference sequence). The junction had 3 bases not matched to a gene; V was cut back by 6 bases and J by 4 bases. The CDR3 is made up of 13 amino acids. DNA for the CDR3: TGTGCCAGTAGCAGGGACAGGGGATACGAGCAGTACTTC. It encodes CASSRDRGYEQYF.

This chain links TRBV6-5 with TRBJ1-1; D remains ambiguous. In germline, CDR1 is MNHEY, CDR2 SVGAGI. This CDR3 has 13 amino acids. V was trimmed by 0 bases and J by 3 bases, leaving 5 bases between them. CDR3 DNA: TGTGCCAGCAGTTACTCGTTATACACTGAAGCTTTCTTT. Its protein product is CASSYSLYTEAFF.

In its sample, this clone was seen once. The chain links TRBV28 to TRBJ2-6; 7 bases align to TRBD2. This CDR3 has 16 residues. The V gene's germline CDR1 is MDHEN and CDR2 SYDVKM. Trimming at V came to 8 bases and at J to 0 bases, leaving 7 bases not matched to a gene. CDR3 residues: CASGRSGGSGANVLTF. CDR3 coding DNA: TGTGCCAGCGGACGATCGGGGGGCTCTGGGGCCAACGTCCTGACTTTC.

The chain is built from TRBV28 and TRBJ1-1, with D perhaps TRBD1 (5 bases). The CDR3 runs 12 residues. From germline, CDR1 is MDHEN and CDR2 SYDVKM. V dropped 8 bases and J dropped 3 bases, with 10 bases sitting between them. For the CDR3, the DNA is TGTGCCAGCTGGAGGGGAGACACTGAAGCTTTCTTT. Its protein is CASWRGDTEAFF. The full variable domain, its missing parts supplied by reference TRBV28 and TRBJ1-1, is DVKVTQSSRYLVKRTGEKVFLECVQDMDHENMFWYRQDPGLGLRLIYFSYDVKMKEKGDIPEGYSVSREKKERFSLILESASTNQTSMYLCASWRGDTEAFFGQGTRLTVV.

V and J are TRBV27 and TRBJ2-1, with D unclear. Germline CDR1 is MNHEY and CDR2 is SMNVEV (reference sequence). V was clipped by 5 bases and J by 0 bases, with 11 bases between them. CDR3 size: 15 residues. CDR3 amino acids: CASSRALSSYNEQFF. DNA of the CDR3: TGTGCCAGCAGTCGAGCGCTCAGCTCCTACAATGAGCAGTTCTTC.

This chain joins TRBV5-5 and TRBJ1-5; D unclear. The germline V gene encodes CDR1 SGHKS and CDR2 YYEKEE (reference sequence). CDR3 length: 13 residues. V lost 4 bases and J lost 3, with 8 bases in between. The CDR3 reads CASSPDNNQPQHF. In nucleotides, the CDR3 is TGTGCCAGCAGCCCTGACAACAATCAGCCCCAGCATTTT. Supplemented by reference TRBV5-5 and TRBJ1-5, the full variable domain reads DAGVTQSPTHLIKTRGQQVTLRCSPISGHKSVSWYQQVLGQGPQFIFQYYEKEERGRGNFPDRFSARQFPNYSSELNVNALLLGDSALYLCASSPDNNQPQHFGDGTRLSIL.

The CDR3 protein is CASSSGTSNTEAFF. CDR3 sequence (DNA): TGCGCCAGCAGCTCCGGGACATCCAACACTGAAGCTTTCTTT. The rearrangement joins TRBV5-1 to TRBJ1-1, with a weak D call TRBD1 (6 bases). Germline values: CDR1 SGHRS, CDR2 YFSETQ. This CDR3 has 14 amino acids. Deletions cut 3 bases from V and 2 bases from J, with 11 bases between. Based on the CDR3 plus reference TRBV5-1 and TRBJ1-1, the full variable domain is KAGVTQTPRYLIKTRGQQVTLSCSPISGHRSVSWYQQTPGQGLQFLFEYFSETQRNKGNFPGRFSGRQFSNSRSEMNVSTLELGDSALYLCASSSGTSNTEAFFGQGTRLTVV.

The V call is TRBV2, the J call TRBJ2-3, with 7 bases matching TRBD1. The germline V gene has CDR1 SNHLY and CDR2 FYNNEI. V shed 6 bases and J 2 bases; nucleotides not matched to a gene: 8. The CDR3 is 15 amino acids. CDR3 region: CASREGQLFTDTQYF. In DNA form, the CDR3 reads TGTGCCAGCAGAGAGGGACAGTTATTCACAGATACGCAGTATTTT.

The V and J genes are TRBV10-3 and TRBJ1-2; 10 bases line up with TRBD1. Germline CDR1 reads ENHRY; CDR2 reads SYGVKD. The V and J ends lost 8 bases and 4 bases, in that order; junction bases with no gene match: 10. The CDR3 sequence is 15 residues long. CDR3 loop: CAIPQRGQGTYGYTF. CDR3 bases: TGTGCCATCCCTCAGCGGGGACAGGGGACCTATGGCTACACCTTC.

The rearrangement uses TRBV15 and TRBJ2-1; D perhaps matches TRBD2 (5 bases). From germline, CDR1 is LNHNV and CDR2 YYDKDF (reference sequence). The CDR3 is 12 residues long. Trimming left V 0 bases short and J 13 bases short, with 10 bases between. The CDR3 protein is CATSRDHSGQFF. Written as DNA, the CDR3 is TGTGCCACCAGCAGAGACCACAGCGGTCAGTTCTTC.

The chain uses TRBV9 and TRBJ2-4; 7 bases are shared with TRBD2. CDR3 length: 15 amino acids. Germline loops: CDR1 SGDLS, CDR2 YYNGEE. Trimming cost V 0 bases and J 5 bases; bases outside gene matches: 5. CDR3 DNA sequence: TGTGCCAGCAGCGTAGGGCGGGGGTCGCAAAACATTCAGTACTTC. Protein: CASSVGRGSQNIQYF.

This clone is a singleton in its sample. The chain links TRBV28 to TRBJ1-4; 9 bases align to TRBD1. The CDR3 extends over 14 amino acids. Trimming took 2 bases from V and 8 from J; bases not matched to a gene: 3. Germline V CDR1 and CDR2: MDHEN, SYDVKM. CDR3 bases: TGTGCCAGCAGTTTAGGGACAGGGTACGAAAAACTGTTTTTT. Its protein product is CASSLGTGYEKLFF.

The chain joins TRBV6-4 to TRBJ2-1; 10 nucleotides match TRBD2. Germline values: CDR1 MRHNA, CDR2 SNTAGT. CDR3 size: 15 residues. The ends lost 5 bases at V and 9 bases at J; junction bases unmatched: 10. The DNA for the CDR3 is TGTGCCAGCAGTTCCAGGACTAGCGGACCGGGTGAGCAGTTCTTC. Its protein is CASSSRTSGPGEQFF.

CDR3 sequence (DNA): TGTGCCAGTAGTCGGGAGGGGAGAGACAATGAGCAGTTCTTC. This encodes CASSREGRDNEQFF. V and J are TRBV19 and TRBJ2-1; TRBD2 matches at 8 bases. The CDR3 is 14 residues long. The junction had 5 bases not matched to a gene; V was cut back by 5 bases and J by 5 bases. Germline V gives CDR1 LNHDA, CDR2 SQIVND (reference sequence).

This chain links TRBV7-8 with TRBJ1-5; TRBD1 is a possible D gene (6 bases). Germline CDR1 and CDR2: SGHVS and FQNEAQ. This CDR3 has 14 amino acids. The V end was cut by 5 bases, the J end by 4 bases, with 12 bases between. The CDR3 DNA is TGTGCCAGCAGCGTGGACAGCCTTAATCAGCCCCAGCATTTT. Residues: CASSVDSLNQPQHF.

This clone was detected only once. CDR3 amino acids: CASSPQGLGEKLFF. Written as DNA, the CDR3 is TGTGCCAGCAGTCCCCAGGGTTTGGGCGAAAAACTGTTTTTT. V usage is TRBV2 and J usage is TRBJ1-4, with D perhaps matching TRBD1 (5 bases). V lost 5 bases to trimming and J lost 8 bases, with 15 bases between them. The CDR3 totals 14 residues. Germline V CDR1 and CDR2: SNHLY, FYNNEI. The full variable domain, in which reference TRBV2 and TRBJ1-4 provide the parts outside the CDR3, is EPEVTQTPSHQVTQMGQEVILRCVPISNHLYFYWYRQILGQKVEFLVSFYNNEISEKSEIFDDQFSVERPDGSNFTLKIRSTKLEDSAMYFCASSPQGLGEKLFFGSGTQLSVL.

This chain uses TRBV6-1 with TRBJ2-7; 11 positions agree with TRBD1. CDR1 and CDR2 from the germline V gene are MNHNS and SASEGT. The CDR3 runs to 14 residues. Losses at the gene ends were 5 bases for V and 3 bases for J; bases not matched to a gene: 3. This chain's CDR3 is CASSRTGGFYEQYF. Here the CDR3 DNA reads TGTGCCAGCAGTAGGACAGGGGGCTTCTACGAGCAGTACTTC.

This clone has a single count. J is TRBJ1-1 and V is TRBV18, with D possibly matching TRBD1 (5 bases). The germline V and J ends were trimmed by 3 bases and 1 base, with 12 bases remaining between them. Germline V gene sequence: CDR1 KGHSH, CDR2 LQKENI. This CDR3 spans 15 amino acids. The CDR3 sequence is CASSPQGRANTEAFF. CDR3 DNA: TGTGCCAGCTCACCCCAGGGTCGAGCGAACACTGAAGCTTTCTTT.

The DNA for the CDR3 is TGTGCCAGCAGCTCCTTCGGGGGGCCCGGGGAGCTGTTTTTT. It translates to CASSSFGGPGELFF. This chain connects TRBV5-6 to TRBJ2-2, with D perhaps matching TRBD2 (7 bases). Germline loops: CDR1 SGHDT, CDR2 YYEEEE. Between the trimmed V and J ends, which lost 3 bases and 6 bases, there was a span of 12 bases. The CDR3 has 14 residues. The full variable domain, completed using reference TRBV5-6 and TRBJ2-2, is DAGVTQSPTHLIKTRGQQVTLRCSPKSGHDTVSWYQQALGQGPQFIFQYYEEEERQRGNFPDRFSGHQFPNYSSELNVNALLLGDSALYLCASSSFGGPGELFFGEGSRLTVL.

The chain is built from TRBV18 and TRBJ1-2, with D uncertain. The CDR3 sequence is 14 residues long. Germline-derived CDR1 and CDR2 are KGHSH and LQKENI. Trimming took 2 bases from V and 4 from J, leaving 11 bases between them. The CDR3: CASSPSERGYGYTF. DNA of the CDR3: TGTGCCAGCTCACCATCGGAACGAGGCTATGGCTACACCTTC. Together with reference TRBV18 and TRBJ1-2, the CDR3 gives the full variable domain: NAGVMQNPRHLVRRRGQEARLRCSPMKGHSHVYWYRQLPEEGLKFMVYLQKENIIDESGMPKERFSAEFPKEGPSILRIQQVVRGDSAAYFCASSPSERGYGYTFGSGTRLTVV.

The chain couples TRBV28 to TRBJ1-4; the D gene is possibly TRBD1 (5 bases). This CDR3 spans 18 amino acids. CDR1 is MDHEN and CDR2 is SYDVKM in the germline V gene. The ends were cut back, 3 bases at V and 8 bases at J, with 25 bases in the middle. CDR3 sequence (DNA): TGTGCCAGCAGTTTGACCCCCCCGGGGACTTCTCCCGGGGAAAAACTGTTTTTT. Encoded protein: CASSLTPPGTSPGEKLFF.

The chain is built from TRBV18 and TRBJ2-7; no clear D. CDR3 length equals 16 residues. Germline V CDR1 and CDR2: KGHSH, LQKENI. The V end was cut by 2 bases, the J end by 2 bases, with 16 bases between. CDR3 sequence (DNA): TGTGCCAGCTCACCATCTCTATCGGTGCTCCCCTACGAGCAGTACTTC. The encoded protein is CASSPSLSVLPYEQYF. Full variable domain (remainder filled in from reference TRBV18 and TRBJ2-7): NAGVMQNPRHLVRRRGQEARLRCSPMKGHSHVYWYRQLPEEGLKFMVYLQKENIIDESGMPKERFSAEFPKEGPSILRIQQVVRGDSAAYFCASSPSLSVLPYEQYFGPGTRLTVT.